This T cell receptor (beta chain) was recovered during a study of CD8+ T cells in alopecia areata. On this clone: The antigen is undetermined.

Study-level results: Uncertain still, given a single nonresponder, is whether baseline CD8+ expansion links to response. Affected lesional scalp, above all in alopecia totalis/universalis, was more clonal than normal scalp.

Treatment of the sample: oral pan-JAK inhibitor, 5-10 mg twice daily. Cell sorting on a FACSAria was used to separate CD4+ and CD8+ T cells from the PBMCs. Following RNA extraction, reverse transcription yielded cDNA that acted as the sequencing template. The data were produced by immunoSEQ multiplex PCR, yet TCRdb's version contains in-frame clones alone and is incomplete. The data hold approximately 200,000 clones, with approximately 60% observed a single time. CDR1 is GTSNPN, CDR2 SVGIG, per germline (reference sequence). The CDR3 has 12 amino acids. Between the trimmed V and J ends, which lost 4 bases and 6 bases, there was a span of 12 bases.

The sample consisted of CD4+ T cells sorted from blood, taken at week 4, from a patient treated with tofacitinib. The V and J genes are TRBV30 and TRBJ1-2; possibly TRBD1 for D (5 bases). The clonotype was recovered from a human donor with alopecia areata. Here the CDR3 DNA reads TGTGCCTGGATATCGATAGGGGATGGCTACACCTTC. Translating it yields CAWISIGDGYTF.